The TCR beta chain under discussion was sequenced for a study of cytomegalovirus exposure and HLA in healthy donors. The PCR employed 60 Vbeta primers together with 13 Jbeta primers. Sequenced by immunoSEQ multiplex PCR; TCRdb stores in-frame clones only, minus some. The sample has some 130,000 clones. Germline CDR1 and CDR2: LNHDA and SQIVND (reference sequence). There are 11 residues in the CDR3. The sequenced sample consisted of PBMCs. This clonotype was obtained from a woman in her thirties or forties in good health and CMV-seropositive. The chain couples TRBV19 to TRBJ2-5; no firm D call. The J call may be incorrect, as the DNA end agrees better with TRBJ2-7. The CDR3 nucleotides read TGTGCCAGTAGTAGCGGCTACGAGCAGTACTTC. Residues: CASSSGYEQYF.